Sequencing of this T cell receptor (beta chain) was carried out in a study of CD8+CD57+ T cells in acquired aplastic anemia (dated by TCRdb to the late 2010s). For context, the study as a whole: Extracted DNA from sorted CD4+ and CD8+ cells averaged around 3.2 ug, ranging from roughly 0.19 to 27.4 ug. CD8+CD57+ expansion was defined as frequency above the mean frequency observed in healthy subjects.

Between the V and J ends, shortened by 1 base and 4 bases respectively, the junction contains 10 bases. Looking up the germline V gene yields CDR1 SGHRS and CDR2 YFSETQ. There are 14 amino acids in the CDR3, from cysteine to phenylalanine inclusive. Of the read, only the CDR3 DNA is kept; its 42 bases are in frame from base 1. The table lists this clonotype with a few counts. It has no known antigen specificity. Base qualities are not recorded, but no much larger clone differs from it by a single base. Expansion of CD8+CD57+ cells had been shown by flow cytometry in the patients chosen for sequencing. Every patient had severe acquired aplastic anemia, diagnosed using the International Study of Aplastic Anemia and Agranulocytosis and Camitta criteria. No therapy had been received by the patients at the time of blood sampling. TCR repertoires of sorted CD4+ and CD8+ blood T cells from severe aplastic anemia patients and healthy subjects were deep-sequenced in the study. Patients were enrolled in the USA under clinicaltrials.gov protocols 00001620, 01623167, 00001397, 00071045, 00081523 and 00961064. Ficoll-Paque density gradient centrifugation was used to isolate peripheral blood mononuclear cells. Before DNA was extracted, CD4+ and CD8+ T cells were sorted using either FACS or magnetic beads.

The research as a whole found: Roughly 30 CD8+ CDR3 sequences were found to be shared between patients and controls, but these sequences appeared to be highly expressed in patients and within the immunodominant clones of the patients. Patients and healthy controls showed no significant difference in CD8+ Simpson's diversity (P=0.060).

Genomic DNA served as template for TCR beta VDJ combination and CDR3 sequence profiling. An Illumina HiSeq 2000 was used for TCR repertoire sequencing. From the authors' description of their analysis: TRBV/TRBJ rearrangement plots, CDR3 size and DJ length profiles, and Simpson's diversity index were used to evaluate the repertoires. Whichever DNA sequence was most abundant in the deep sequencing data was defined as the immunodominant clone. CDR3 amino acid sequences were screened for sharing across subjects and compared with published repertoires and the VDJdb database. The public sequencing data were trimmed at Q25 with fastp and processed into clonotypes with MiXCR by TCRdb, which kept only in-frame beta chains. Rows with a matching CDR3 protein are joined into one entry that keeps the most common DNA and genes. The V and J calls and clone size come from TCRdb's table, not from the authors' own analysis. The sample table records a few hundred thousand distinct CDR3 sequences; around 49% of these occur just once. The ten largest clones capture about 20% of the sample.

The receptor was derived from a human donor with aplastic anemia. The sequencing sample was made of sorted CD4+, CD8+, or CD8+CD57+ T cells (not recorded which) from PBMCs. The V and J genes are TRBV5-1 and TRBJ2-3; confidence is insufficient to name the D gene. The DNA sequence follows: TGCGCCAGCAGCTTGTCGAGTGAGGCAGATACGCAGTATTTT. This encodes CASSLSSEADTQYF.